Each of the 11 T cell receptor beta chains below was sequenced from the same sample in a study of PD-1 blockade in classical Hodgkin lymphoma. Assay used: immunoSEQ multiplex PCR; TCRdb lists only in-frame clones, some missing. Found here are about 93,000 clones, 85% to 95% of them singletons; the top ten hold under 3%. Each patient relapsed following autologous stem cell transplantation, and prior brentuximab vedotin exposure differed. This material consisted of peripheral blood mononuclear cells (PBMCs), taken before the second cycle of nivolumab. These receptors were taken from a human donor with classical Hodgkin lymphoma.

V usage is TRBV10-2 and J usage is TRBJ1-5; no firm D call. Germline CDR1 WSHSY, CDR2 SAAADI. Trimming left V 2 bases short and J 0 bases short, with 23 bases between. CDR3 length equals 20 residues. The CDR3 region has the DNA TGCGCCAGCAGTGAGGGTAGACTGGGTTCACCTGTTTATAGCAATCAGCCCCAGCATTTT. It translates to CASSEGRLGSPVYSNQPQHF.

The chain employs TRBV15 and TRBJ2-4; D is possibly TRBD2 (6 bases). CDR3 size: 16 residues. CDR1 and CDR2 from the germline V gene are LNHNV and YYDKDF (reference sequence). Trimming took 4 bases from V and 0 from J, leaving 13 bases between them. The DNA of the CDR3 is TGTGCCACCAGCATGGGCGTGGGGGGAGCCAAAAACATTCAGTACTTC. Translating it yields CATSMGVGGAKNIQYF.

J is TRBJ1-3 and V is TRBV4-1, with a weak D call TRBD1 (6 bases). Trimming took off 4 bases at V and 4 bases at J, with 20 bases between the two ends. Germline values: CDR1 MGHRA, CDR2 YSYEKL. The CDR3 length is 17 residues. The CDR3 nucleotides read TGCGCCAGCAGCCTCGGGACAATCGGCCTGGGAGGAAACACCATATATTTT. Its protein is CASSLGTIGLGGNTIYF.

The CDR3 nucleotides are TGTGCCAGTAGTATGGTAAGGGGGAGGGCCACCTACAATGAGCAGTTCTTC. This codes for CASSMVRGRATYNEQFF. V usage is TRBV19 and J usage is TRBJ2-1; weak D call: TRBD2 (7 bases). CDR1 and CDR2 (germline): LNHDA, SQIVND (reference sequence). The CDR3 runs to 17 residues. V was cut by 3 bases and J by 2 bases, with 17 bases left in between.

The chain uses TRBV6-1 and TRBJ1-3; D unresolved. Germline loops: CDR1 MNHNS, CDR2 SASEGT. This CDR3 has 12 residues. Trimming left V 4 bases short and J 2 bases short, with 3 bases between. The CDR3 DNA is TGTGCCAGCAGTGTTACTGGAAACACCATATATTTT. Its translation: CASSVTGNTIYF.

The chain employs TRBV6-1 and TRBJ2-3; D unclear. CDR1 is MNHNS and CDR2 is SASEGT in the germline V gene. Trimming took 3 bases from V and 7 from J, leaving 14 bases between them. CDR3 length equals 14 residues. The CDR3: CASSEGLGIYTQYF. The DNA for the CDR3 is TGTGCCAGCAGTGAGGGTCTTGGGATTTATACGCAGTATTTT.

The chain carries TRBV5-1 and TRBJ1-1; D unresolved. Looked up from germline, CDR1 is SGHRS and CDR2 is YFSETQ. This CDR3 region has 13 residues. V was pared by 0 bases and J by 8 bases, with 11 bases between. CDR3 sequence: CASSLAHGREAFF. The CDR3, as DNA: TGCGCCAGCAGCTTGGCCCACGGCCGAGAAGCTTTCTTT.

The rearrangement links TRBV6-6 to TRBJ1-2; 9 bases are shared with TRBD1. From germline, CDR1 is MNHNY and CDR2 SVGAGI (reference sequence). The length of the CDR3 is 14 residues. The ends lost 6 bases at V and 5 bases at J; junction bases unmatched: 7. CDR3 region: CASRGQGQMYGYTF. CDR3 in DNA: TGTGCCAGCAGGGGACAGGGACAGATGTATGGCTACACCTTC.

J is TRBJ1-5 and V is TRBV27; tentatively, D is TRBD1 (5 bases). The V gene's germline CDR1 is MNHEY and CDR2 SMNVEV (reference sequence). The CDR3 runs to 11 residues. The V end lost 7 bases, the J end lost 7 bases, and 8 bases lay between the germline ends. CDR3 DNA: TGTGCCAGCATCTGGGGCCAGCCCCAGCATTTT. Residues: CASIWGQPQHF.

J is TRBJ1-2 and V is TRBV5-5; tentatively, D is TRBD1 (6 bases). V lost 0 bases to trimming and J lost 2 bases, with 20 bases between them. The CDR3 covers 18 residues. CDR1 and CDR2 (germline): SGHKS, YYEKEE (reference sequence). CDR3 loop: CASSLDMSGQGINYGYTF. The CDR3 coding sequence is TGTGCCAGCAGCTTGGACATGTCAGGCCAGGGGATCAACTATGGCTACACCTTC. Filled out from reference TRBV5-5 and TRBJ1-2, the complete variable domain reads DAGVTQSPTHLIKTRGQQVTLRCSPISGHKSVSWYQQVLGQGPQFIFQYYEKEERGRGNFPDRFSARQFPNYSSELNVNALLLGDSALYLCASSLDMSGQGINYGYTFGSGTRLTVV.

The chain combines TRBV14 with TRBJ2-5; maybe TRBD1 (6 bases). Germline V gene sequence: CDR1 SGHDN, CDR2 FVKESK. V lost 6 bases, J lost 1 base, and 39 bases lay in between. This CDR3 is 23 amino acids long. The CDR3 loop reads CASRDLTVGAAVKSSESQETQYF. CDR3 nucleotide sequence: TGTGCCAGCAGAGATCTAACCGTGGGGGCAGCGGTTAAGAGCTCGGAGAGCCAAGAGACCCAGTACTTC.